Listed here are 16 T cell receptor beta chains from one sample, sequenced in a study of PD-1 blockade in classical Hodgkin lymphoma. Following autologous stem cell transplantation, relapse occurred in every patient, and exposure to brentuximab vedotin varied. TCRdb keeps only in-frame clones here, not all; method: immunoSEQ multiplex PCR. This sample carries more than 140,000 clones, approximately 80% of them seen once, and the ten largest clones take 7% to 9.5%. Sequencing was performed on peripheral blood mononuclear cells (PBMCs), taken before the second cycle of nivolumab. The receptors derive from a human donor with classical Hodgkin lymphoma.

The rearrangement uses TRBV28 and TRBJ2-3; D ambiguous. The CDR3 is made up of 12 amino acids. CDR1 and CDR2 (germline): MDHEN, SYDVKM. The germline V and J ends were trimmed by 5 bases and 1 base, with 4 bases remaining between them. The DNA for the CDR3 is TGTGCCAGCAGTGCCCGCACAGATACGCAGTATTTT. This gives the protein CASSARTDTQYF.

This chain connects TRBV9 to TRBJ1-5; D gene uncertain. The germline gives CDR1 SGDLS, CDR2 YYNGEE. V lost 0 bases to trimming and J lost 5 bases, with 9 bases between them. The CDR3 extends over 14 amino acids. CDR3 coding DNA: TGTGCCAGCAGCGTAGGTACCGGATATCAGCCCCAGCATTTT. It codes for CASSVGTGYQPQHF.

As concerns this clone: This sample includes further DNA sequences coding for the same CDR3. This chain uses TRBV18 with TRBJ2-7, with D maybe TRBD1 (7 bases). The CDR3 extends over 15 amino acids. The germline gives CDR1 KGHSH, CDR2 LQKENI. The V end was cut by 3 bases, the J end by 3 bases, with 15 bases between. The CDR3 region has the DNA TGTGCCAGCTCACCTCCGGGGCAGGGGGGCTACGAGCAGTACTTC. Translating it yields CASSPPGQGGYEQYF.

This clone was seen a few times. The gene calls are TRBV25-1 and TRBJ1-2, with D possibly matching TRBD1 (5 bases). V gave up 4 bases and J gave up 7 bases, with 13 bases separating them. Germline V gives CDR1 MGHDK, CDR2 SYGVNS. The length of the CDR3 is 13 residues. The CDR3 DNA follows: TGTGCCAGCAGTGGGGACGTGCTCGGTGGCTACACCTTC. Translated: CASSGDVLGGYTF.

The chain recombines TRBV5-4 with TRBJ2-3, with 11 bases matching TRBD2. Per the germline V gene, CDR1 is SGHNT and CDR2 is YYREEE (reference sequence). This CDR3 region has 16 residues. With 4 bases clipped from V and 2 bases from J, the junction kept 6 bases outside the gene matches. For the CDR3, the DNA is TGTGCCAGCAGCCTAACTAGCGGGGGAGCCACAGATACGCAGTATTTT. This sequence encodes CASSLTSGGATDTQYF.

The V gene is TRBV6-5, the J gene TRBJ1-2; D uncertain. Germline V gene data show CDR1 as MNHEY and CDR2 as SVGAGI. The V gene lost 5 bases and the J gene lost 6 bases, with 4 bases spanning the gap. This CDR3 region has 10 residues. The CDR3 sequence: CASSENGYTF. In DNA, the CDR3 is TGTGCCAGCAGTGAGAATGGCTACACCTTC.

This chain joins TRBV6-5 and TRBJ1-1; D is possibly TRBD1 (6 bases). V was clipped by 6 bases and J by 4 bases, with 15 bases between them. This CDR3 is 14 amino acids long. Germline CDR1 MNHEY, CDR2 SVGAGI. DNA of the CDR3: TGTGCCAGCAGCGACAGGAATTGGGGCACTGAAGCTTTCTTT. This encodes CASSDRNWGTEAFF.

This clone was found a few times. CDR3 residues: CASAQGVHYGYTF. In nucleotides, the CDR3 is TGTGCCAGTGCACAGGGGGTTCACTATGGCTACACCTTC. The chain employs TRBV19 and TRBJ1-2; 8 bases agree with TRBD1. Germline V gene sequence: CDR1 LNHDA, CDR2 SQIVND (reference sequence). V lost 8 bases, J lost 3 bases, and 5 bases stayed unmatched. The CDR3 is made up of 13 amino acids.

In this sample, this clone turned up many times. The chain carries TRBV19 and TRBJ1-5; D not resolved. Germline lookup yields CDR1 LNHDA and CDR2 SQIVND (reference sequence). This CDR3 comprises 15 residues. Trimming took 3 bases from V and 0 from J, leaving 9 bases between them. In DNA form, the CDR3 reads TGTGCCAGTAGTATCCGACTATATAGCAATCAGCCCCAGCATTTT. Translated, it gives CASSIRLYSNQPQHF. Supplemented by reference TRBV19 and TRBJ1-5, the full variable domain reads DGGITQSPKYLFRKEGQNVTLSCEQNLNHDAMYWYRQDPGQGLRLIYYSQIVNDFQKGDIAEGYSVSREKKESFPLTVTSAQKNPTAFYLCASSIRLYSNQPQHFGDGTRLSIL.

This clone is medium-sized (0.01 to 0.1%) by share. The chain has TRBV19 and TRBJ1-4; 10 bases fit TRBD1. Germline V CDR1 and CDR2: LNHDA, SQIVND (reference sequence). CDR3 size: 14 residues. J was trimmed by 6 bases and V by 5 bases; bases with no gene match: 3. CDR3 nucleotides: TGTGCCAGTAGTTGGGACAGGGGTGATGAAAAACTGTTTTTT. This codes for CASSWDRGDEKLFF.

The chain combines TRBV18 with TRBJ2-7; 8 nucleotides align to TRBD1. The V gene's germline CDR1 is KGHSH and CDR2 LQKENI. V gave up 5 bases and J gave up 3 bases; unmatched junction bases: 6. This CDR3 spans 14 amino acids. CDR3 loop: CASSGRQGFYEQYF. The DNA for the CDR3 is TGTGCCAGCTCAGGGAGACAGGGGTTCTACGAGCAGTACTTC.

The V call is TRBV5-4, the J call TRBJ2-5, with 9 bases that match TRBD1. V dropped 4 bases and J dropped 3; count of bases not matched to a gene: 4. The CDR3 extends over 14 amino acids. Germline CDR1 SGHNT, CDR2 YYREEE (reference sequence). The CDR3, as DNA: TGTGCCAGCAGCCCCCGGACAGGGGAAGAGACCCAGTACTTC. It yields the protein CASSPRTGEETQYF. The complete variable domain, with remaining parts taken from reference TRBV5-4 and TRBJ2-5, reads ETGVTQSPTHLIKTRGQQVTLRCSSQSGHNTVSWYQQALGQGPQFIFQYYREEENGRGNFPPRFSGLQFPNYSSELNVNALELDDSALYLCASSPRTGEETQYFGPGTRLLVL.

V and J are TRBV6-1 and TRBJ2-1; D gene ambiguous. Germline CDR1 MNHNS, CDR2 SASEGT. The ends were cut back, 8 bases at V and 0 bases at J, with 11 bases in the middle. The length of the CDR3 is 14 residues. In DNA form, the CDR3 reads TGTGCCAGCTGTGGCGACGGCTCCTACAATGAGCAGTTCTTC. Translated: CASCGDGSYNEQFF.

The chain is built from TRBV7-3 and TRBJ2-4; D unclear. The V end lost 4 bases, the J end lost 0 bases, and 7 bases lay between the germline ends. CDR3 length: 14 amino acids. Germline V CDR1 and CDR2: SGHTA, FQGTGA. Here the CDR3 reads CASSSSEAKNIQYF. In DNA form, the CDR3 reads TGTGCCAGCAGCTCCTCAGAAGCCAAAAACATTCAGTACTTC.

The chain links TRBV6-5 to TRBJ1-5; D gene ambiguous. The CDR3 length is 14 residues. The V gene lost 2 bases and the J gene lost 6 bases, with 11 bases spanning the gap. Germline V lookup: CDR1 MNHEY, CDR2 SVGAGI. The CDR3 sequence is CASSYSVGSQPQHF. The CDR3 DNA reads as TGTGCCAGCAGTTACAGTGTCGGGAGTCAGCCCCAGCATTTT.

Worth noting for this clone: A much larger clone sits a single nucleotide away, making a read error possible. The sample contains more than one DNA sequence encoding this CDR3. The CDR3 DNA is TGTGCCAGCAGCCCCGGGACTAGCGGCGCCTACGAGCAATACTTC. It translates to CASSPGTSGAYEQYF. This chain joins TRBV2 and TRBJ2-7; 11 bases agree with TRBD2. The CDR3 length is 15 residues. Germline CDR1 and CDR2: SNHLY and FYNNEI.